This TCR beta chain was obtained from a study of blood T cell repertoires in COVID-19. The data were produced by immunoSEQ multiplex PCR, yet TCRdb's version contains in-frame clones alone and is incomplete. The sample lists some 300,000 clones, over 75% occurring once. Germline V CDR1 and CDR2: KGHSH, LQKENI. The CDR3 sequence is 14 residues long. The ends lost 4 bases at V and 4 bases at J; junction bases unmatched: 4. This receptor was obtained from a woman aged 40 to 49 who had recovered from COVID-19. Sequenced: PBMCs or T cells enriched from blood (not recorded which). The rearrangement joins TRBV18 to TRBJ2-1; 7 bases are a match to TRBD1. CDR3: CASSRDSKYNEQFF. In DNA, the CDR3 is TGTGCCAGCTCACGGGACAGTAAGTACAATGAGCAGTTCTTC.